Listed here is a single TCR beta chain. TCRdb's table, derived via immunoSEQ multiplex PCR, lists solely in-frame clones and lacks some. In the table there are around 83,000 clones, about 92% of which are singletons. This sample is drawn from a study of technical replicates of blood from four donors. The CDR3 covers 14 residues. J gave up 6 bases and V 1 base, and 1 base lay outside the gene matches. Per the germline V gene, CDR1 is SGDLS and CDR2 is YYNGEE. The origin of this receptor is a human donor in good health. Sequencing was performed on T cells isolated from PBMCs. The chain is built from TRBV9 and TRBJ2-1; TRBD2 matches at 10 bases. CDR3 sequence reads: CASSVTSGVNEQFF. The CDR3 DNA reads TGTGCCAGCAGCGTAACTAGCGGGGTCAATGAGCAGTTCTTC.